This T cell receptor (beta chain) stems from a study of blood T cell repertoires in COVID-19. Study-level background: The cDNA or gDNA used as material had been derived from T cells, B-cell-depleted T cells, or PBMCs.

Per the study methods: Amplification from reference gene primers served as the basis for estimated nucleated cell counts. The table came from immunoSEQ multiplex PCR; TCRdb's copy has only in-frame clones and leaves some out. V, J and clone size derive from that table, while D and trimming were established from the DNA sequence. This table has 150,000 to 200,000 clones, about 80% appearing once. CDR3 length: 15 residues. Germline V gives CDR1 MNHEY, CDR2 SVGAGI. Deletions cut 7 bases from V and 8 bases from J, with 21 bases between. The TCR originated in a human donor with acute or convalescent COVID-19. The donor label of this sample is uncertain. The chain employs TRBV6-5 and TRBJ1-3; perhaps TRBD1 as D (6 bases). Sequences were obtained from peripheral blood. CDR3 DNA: TGTGCCAGCACCTTAGAACAGGGTGGAGGAGACACCATATATTTT. Its protein is CASTLEQGGGDTIYF.